This entry lists 2 T cell receptor beta chains sequenced from one sample in a study of blood T cells in healthy people across ages. A second roughly 6 to 11 cycle PCR used barcoded and J-beta primers. TCRdb fed the 5' RACE reads into MiXCR, producing one record per CDR3 protein. The data hold 700,000 to 900,000 distinct CDR3 sequences, with around half observed a single time. The source material was blood. These TCRs come from a man older than 75 in good health.

The chain carries TRBV10-3 and TRBJ2-1, with 9 bases matching TRBD1. The DNA end is a closer match to TRBJ2-7, so the J assignment may be wrong. The CDR3 length is 15 residues. Per germline, CDR1 ENHRY and CDR2 SYGVKD. In DNA, the CDR3 is TGTGCCATACATGTTCAAGGGACAGGGACAGACGAGCAGTACTTC. Translated, it gives CAIHVQGTGTDEQYF.

The V gene is TRBV27, the J gene TRBJ2-3, with a tentative D call TRBD2 (6 bases). The ends were cut back, 2 bases at V and 5 bases at J, with 8 bases in the middle. Germline-derived CDR1 and CDR2 are MNHEY and SMNVEV (reference sequence). The CDR3 totals 13 residues. CDR3 sequence (DNA): TGTGCCAGCAGTTTAAGACTAGTAGATACGCAGTATTTT. This gives the protein CASSLRLVDTQYF.